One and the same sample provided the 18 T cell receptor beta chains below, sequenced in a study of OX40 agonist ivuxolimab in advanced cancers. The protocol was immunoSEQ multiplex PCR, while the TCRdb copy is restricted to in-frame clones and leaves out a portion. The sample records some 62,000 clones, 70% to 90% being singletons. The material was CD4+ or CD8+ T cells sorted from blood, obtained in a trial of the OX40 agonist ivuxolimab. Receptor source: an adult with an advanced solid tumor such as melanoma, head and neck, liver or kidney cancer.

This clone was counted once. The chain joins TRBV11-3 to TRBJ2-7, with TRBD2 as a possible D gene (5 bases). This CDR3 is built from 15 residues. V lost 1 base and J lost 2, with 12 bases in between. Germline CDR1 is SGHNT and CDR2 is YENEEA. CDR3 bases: TGTGCCAGCAGCTTAGGGGCGGCGGGCCCCTACGAGCAGTACTTC. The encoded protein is CASSLGAAGPYEQYF.

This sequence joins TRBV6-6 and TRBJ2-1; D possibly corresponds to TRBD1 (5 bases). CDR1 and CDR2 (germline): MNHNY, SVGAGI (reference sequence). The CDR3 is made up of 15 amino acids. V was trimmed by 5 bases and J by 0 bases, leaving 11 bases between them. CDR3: CASSAHRSSYNEQFF. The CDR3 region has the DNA TGTGCCAGCAGTGCTCACAGGAGCTCCTACAATGAGCAGTTCTTC.

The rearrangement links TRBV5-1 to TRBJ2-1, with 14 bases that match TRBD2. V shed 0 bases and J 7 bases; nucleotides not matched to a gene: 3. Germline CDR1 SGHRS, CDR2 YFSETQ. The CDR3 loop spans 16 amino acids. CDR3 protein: CASSLGLAGGLNEQFF. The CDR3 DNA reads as TGCGCCAGCAGCTTGGGACTAGCGGGAGGGCTAAATGAGCAGTTCTTC.

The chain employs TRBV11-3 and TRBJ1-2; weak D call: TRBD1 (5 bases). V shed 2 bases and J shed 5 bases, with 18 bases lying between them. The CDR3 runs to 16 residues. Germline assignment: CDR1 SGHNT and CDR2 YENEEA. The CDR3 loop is CASSLYAVGGTYGYTF. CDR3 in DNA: TGTGCCAGCAGCTTATACGCAGTGGGAGGGACTTATGGCTACACCTTC.

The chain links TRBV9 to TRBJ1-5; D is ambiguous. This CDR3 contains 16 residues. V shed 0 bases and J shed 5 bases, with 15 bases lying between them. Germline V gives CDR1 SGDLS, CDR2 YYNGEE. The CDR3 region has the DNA TGTGCCAGCAGCGTAGGGTTGGCGGGCGGTGATCAGCCCCAGCATTTT. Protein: CASSVGLAGGDQPQHF.

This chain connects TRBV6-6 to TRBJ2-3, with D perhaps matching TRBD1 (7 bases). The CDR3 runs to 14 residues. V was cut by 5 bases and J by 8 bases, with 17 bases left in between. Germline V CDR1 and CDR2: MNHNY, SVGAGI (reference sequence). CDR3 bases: TGTGCCAGCAGTCCCAGACAGGGAGGTGTTACGCAGTATTTT. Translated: CASSPRQGGVTQYF.

CDR3 protein: CASSNRDSLFYGYTF. The CDR3 nucleotides read TGTGCCAGCAGTAACCGGGACAGCCTCTTCTATGGCTACACCTTC. The chain links TRBV6-5 to TRBJ1-2; the match to TRBD1 covers 7 bases. Trimming took 5 bases from V and 4 from J; bases not matched to a gene: 10. Germline V gene sequence: CDR1 MNHEY, CDR2 SVGAGI. CDR3 length: 15 amino acids.

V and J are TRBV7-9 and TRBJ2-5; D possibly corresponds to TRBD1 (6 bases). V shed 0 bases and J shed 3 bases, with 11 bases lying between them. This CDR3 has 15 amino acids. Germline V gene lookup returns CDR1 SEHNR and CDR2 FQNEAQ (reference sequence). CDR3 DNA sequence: TGTGCCAGCAGCTTAGCCTGGACAGTAAAAGAGACCCAGTACTTC. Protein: CASSLAWTVKETQYF.

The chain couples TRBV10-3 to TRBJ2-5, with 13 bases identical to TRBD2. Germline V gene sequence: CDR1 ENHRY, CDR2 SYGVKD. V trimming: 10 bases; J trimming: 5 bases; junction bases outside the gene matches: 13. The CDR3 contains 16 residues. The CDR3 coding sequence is TGTGCCACCCGGACTAGCGGGGGCCTCGGGAAGGAGACCCAGTACTTC. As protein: CATRTSGGLGKETQYF.

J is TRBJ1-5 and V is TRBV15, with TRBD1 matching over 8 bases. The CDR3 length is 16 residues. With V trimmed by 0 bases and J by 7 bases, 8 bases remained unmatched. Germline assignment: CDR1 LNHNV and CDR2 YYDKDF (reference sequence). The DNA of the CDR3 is TGTGCCACCAGCAGAGATCAGCAGGGGGCCGGGCAGCCCCAGCATTTT. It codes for CATSRDQQGAGQPQHF. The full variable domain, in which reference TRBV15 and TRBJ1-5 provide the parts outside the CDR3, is DAMVIQNPRYQVTQFGKPVTLSCSQTLNHNVMYWYQQKSSQAPKLLFHYYDKDFNNEADTPDNFQSRRPNTSFCFLDIRSPGLGDTAMYLCATSRDQQGAGQPQHFGDGTRLSIL.

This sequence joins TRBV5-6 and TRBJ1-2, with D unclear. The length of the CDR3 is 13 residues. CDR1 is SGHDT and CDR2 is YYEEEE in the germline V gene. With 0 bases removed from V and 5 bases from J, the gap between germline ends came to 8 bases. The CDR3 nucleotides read TGTGCCAGCAGCTTGGTGGCCGCATATGGCTACACCTTC. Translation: CASSLVAAYGYTF.

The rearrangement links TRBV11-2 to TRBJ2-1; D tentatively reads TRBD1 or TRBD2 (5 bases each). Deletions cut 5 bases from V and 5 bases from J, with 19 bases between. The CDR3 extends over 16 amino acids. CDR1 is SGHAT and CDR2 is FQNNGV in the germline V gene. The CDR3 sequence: CASSPPPGTINNEQFF. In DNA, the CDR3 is TGTGCCAGCAGCCCCCCTCCCGGGACCATCAACAATGAGCAGTTCTTC.

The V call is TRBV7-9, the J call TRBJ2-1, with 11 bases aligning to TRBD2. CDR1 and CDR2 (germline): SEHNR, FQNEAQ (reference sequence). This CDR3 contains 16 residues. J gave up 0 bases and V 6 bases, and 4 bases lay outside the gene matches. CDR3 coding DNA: TGTGCCAGCAGGTTTAGCGGGAGGGCCTCCTACAATGAGCAGTTCTTC. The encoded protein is CASRFSGRASYNEQFF. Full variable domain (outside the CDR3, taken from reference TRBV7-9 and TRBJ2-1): DTGVSQNPRHKITKRGQNVTFRCDPISEHNRLYWYRQTLGQGPEFLTYFQNEAQLEKSRLLSDRFSAERPKGSFSTLEIQRTEQGDSAMYLCASRFSGRASYNEQFFGPGTRLTVL.

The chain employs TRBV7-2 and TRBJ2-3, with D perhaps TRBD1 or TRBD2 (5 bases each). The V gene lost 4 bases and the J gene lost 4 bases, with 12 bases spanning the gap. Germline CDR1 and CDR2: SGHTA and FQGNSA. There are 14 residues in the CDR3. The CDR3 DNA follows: TGTGCCAGCAGCTCGGGACGGATCTCAGATACGCAGTATTTT. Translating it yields CASSSGRISDTQYF.

The CDR3, as DNA: TGTGCCAGCAGCTCGACAGGGGGTCGGGAAAAACTGTTTTTT. This codes for CASSSTGGREKLFF. The rearrangement joins TRBV7-2 to TRBJ1-4, with 9 nucleotides matching TRBD1. V lost 4 bases and J lost 8; bases outside the gene matches: 5. Germline lookup yields CDR1 SGHTA and CDR2 FQGNSA. This CDR3 has 14 amino acids.

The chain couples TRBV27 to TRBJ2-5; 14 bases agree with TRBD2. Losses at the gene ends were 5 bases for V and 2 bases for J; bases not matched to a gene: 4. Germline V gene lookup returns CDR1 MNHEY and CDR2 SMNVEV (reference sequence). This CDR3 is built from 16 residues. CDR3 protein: CASSRGLAGGQETQYF. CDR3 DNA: TGTGCCAGCAGTCGCGGACTAGCGGGGGGACAAGAGACCCAGTACTTC.

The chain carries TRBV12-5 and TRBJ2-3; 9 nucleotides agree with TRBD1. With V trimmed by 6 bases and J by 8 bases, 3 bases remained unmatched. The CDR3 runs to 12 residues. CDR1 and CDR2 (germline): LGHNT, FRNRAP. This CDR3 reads CASGPDRGTQYF. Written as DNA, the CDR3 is TGTGCTAGTGGGCCGGACAGGGGTACGCAGTATTTT.

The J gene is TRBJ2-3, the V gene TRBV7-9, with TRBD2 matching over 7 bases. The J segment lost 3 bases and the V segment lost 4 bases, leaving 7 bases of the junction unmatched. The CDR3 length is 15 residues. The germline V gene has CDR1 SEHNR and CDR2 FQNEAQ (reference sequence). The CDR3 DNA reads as TGTGCCAGCAGCTCAGCGGGACCGCAAACAGATACGCAGTATTTT. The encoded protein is CASSSAGPQTDTQYF. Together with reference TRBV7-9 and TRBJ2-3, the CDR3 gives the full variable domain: DTGVSQNPRHKITKRGQNVTFRCDPISEHNRLYWYRQTLGQGPEFLTYFQNEAQLEKSRLLSDRFSAERPKGSFSTLEIQRTEQGDSAMYLCASSSAGPQTDTQYFGPGTRLTVL.